This is a list of T cell receptor beta chains from one sample in a study of early T cells in non-severe SARS-CoV-2 infection. TCRdb fed the 5' RACE reads into MiXCR, producing one record per CDR3 protein. Here the sample spans under 35,000 distinct CDR3 sequences, roughly 6.6% being singletons. The sequenced sample was whole blood. Receptor source: an adult who was a healthcare worker with PCR-confirmed SARS-CoV-2 infection or an uninfected control (not recorded which). Each CDR3 is given with its conserved first and last residue. Each record gives: V gene, D gene, clone size, J gene, CDR3 DNA, CDR3 protein. The D gene is left open where the match is weak. The size entry is marked missing in some rows and otherwise reads once, few, many or a size class.

TRBV11-2	TRBD2	many	TRBJ2-3	TGTGCCAGCAGCTTCCTAGCGGGAGACTACGAGGCAGATACGCAGTATTTT	CASSFLAGDYEADTQYF
TRBV28	TRBD1	many	TRBJ2-1	TGTGCCAGCAGTTCGGTCTTGAGGGACAGGGACGATGAGCAGTTCTTC	CASSSVLRDRDDEQFF
TRBV18	TRBD2	many	TRBJ2-3	TGTGCCAGCTCACCACCGGCGGGAGGGCCCGGAGATACGCAGTATTTT	CASSPPAGGPGDTQYF
TRBV18	NA	many	TRBJ2-7	TGTGCCAGCTCACAGACAGGGAGGTCCTACGAGCAGTACTTC	CASSQTGRSYEQYF
TRBV20-1	NA	many	TRBJ2-6	TGCAGTGCTAGAGGCCAGGGGAGCACCGCCCCCTCTGGGGCCAACGTCCTGACTTTC	CSARGQGSTAPSGANVLTF
TRBV7-2	NA	many	TRBJ2-7	TGTGCCAGCAGCTTGGGCAGTTTTACCTACGAGCAGTACTTC	CASSLGSFTYEQYF
TRBV2	TRBD1	many	TRBJ2-1	TGTGCCAGCAGCACTCGGGACAGCTTTAACAATGAGCAGTTCTTC	CASSTRDSFNNEQFF
TRBV20-1	NA	many	TRBJ2-6	TGCAGTGCTAGAGTCGGCCACTCTGGGGCCAACGTCCTGACTTTC	CSARVGHSGANVLTF
TRBV11-2	NA	many	TRBJ1-6	TGTGCCAGCAGCAAAGAGAATTCACCCCTCCACTTT	CASSKENSPLHF
TRBV28	NA	NA	TRBJ2-6	TGTGCCAGCCCGCCGGTTCGGTCCTCTGGGGCCAACGTCCTGACTTTC	CASPPVRSSGANVLTF
TRBV7-9	NA	NA	TRBJ1-4	TGTGCCAGCAGCCTATTGGGCGAAAAACTGTTTTTT	CASSLLGEKLFF
TRBV7-9	NA	few	TRBJ1-1	TGTGCCAGCAGCTTGGTGGTAACTGAAGCTTTCTTT	CASSLVVTEAFF
TRBV6-6	TRBD1	few	TRBJ2-7	TGTGCCAGCAGTAAGACCGGGACAGGCTCCCACGAGCAGTACTTC	CASSKTGTGSHEQYF
TRBV5-1	NA	few	TRBJ2-5	TGCGCCAGCAGCTTGGATTACCAAGAGACCCAGTACTTC	CASSLDYQETQYF
TRBV7-6	NA	few	TRBJ1-1	TGTGCCAGCAGCGTAGGACAAAAGGCTTTCTTT	CASSVGQKAFF
TRBV29-1	NA	many	TRBJ2-2	TGCAGCGTTTATCATTTAGGGTTCGGGGAGCTGTTTTTT	CSVYHLGFGELFF
TRBV18	TRBD1	many	TRBJ1-4	TGTGCCAGCTCACCGCCGGGACAGGGCGAAAAACTGTTTTTT	CASSPPGQGEKLFF
TRBV5-1	NA	many	TRBJ2-2	TGCGCCAGCAGCCTGACCGGGCCCTTCACCGGGGAGCTGTTTTTT	CASSLTGPFTGELFF
TRBV19	TRBD1	few	TRBJ2-1	TGTGCCAGTAGCCGGACAGGTGGGAGATCATACAATGAGCAGTTCTTC	CASSRTGGRSYNEQFF
TRBV6-2/TRBV6-3	NA	many	TRBJ2-1	TGTGCCAGCAGTGGCTGGGGCGGCCTAGCGCTATACAATGAGCAGTTCTTC	CASSGWGGLALYNEQFF
TRBV24-1	NA	NA	TRBJ1-1	TGTGCCACAAGAAACAGGGACACTGAAGCTTTCTTT	CATRNRDTEAFF
TRBV10-3	NA	NA	TRBJ2-5	TGTGCCATCAGTGAGTCGGACCCCTCTAGGGAGACCCAGTACTTC	CAISESDPSRETQYF
TRBV7-9	TRBD1	NA	TRBJ1-2	TGTGCCAGCAGCTCCGGACAGGGGAGAAGCTATGGCTACACCTTC	CASSSGQGRSYGYTF
TRBV6-4	NA	NA	TRBJ2-1	TGTGCCAGCAGTGTGGGCTCTTTGAGCTCCTACAATGAGCAGTTCTTC	CASSVGSLSSYNEQFF
TRBV7-9	TRBD2	medium-sized	TRBJ2-4	TGTGCCAGCGGCGGGGGAAACATTCAGTACTTC	CASGGGNIQYF
TRBV7-8	NA	few	TRBJ1-2	TGTGCCAGCAGCGCTTACAGGGTAGCTAACTATGGCTACACCTTC	CASSAYRVANYGYTF
TRBV28	TRBD1	many	TRBJ1-1	TGTGCCAGCAGTTACATACAGGGGTGGGACACTGAAGCTTTCTTT	CASSYIQGWDTEAFF
TRBV7-2	NA	NA	TRBJ2-5	TGTGCCAGCAGCTTAGTGGCAGGGACCCCACAAGAGACCCAGTACTTC	CASSLVAGTPQETQYF
TRBV6-2/TRBV6-3	TRBD1	many	TRBJ2-7	TGTGCCAGCAGTTACATGGGGACAGGGGTCCACGAGCAGTACTTC	CASSYMGTGVHEQYF
TRBV11-3	NA	many	TRBJ2-1	TGTGCCAGCAGCCCCGTTCGAGTCGGAGAGCAGTTCTTC	CASSPVRVGEQFF
TRBV3-1	NA	medium-sized	TRBJ2-7	TGTGCCAGCAGCCAAGTTTCCGAGCAGTACTTC	CASSQVSEQYF
TRBV11-1	TRBD2	many	TRBJ2-3	TGTGCCAGCAGCTTTTTAGCGGGAGCGGAAGATACGCAGTATTTT	CASSFLAGAEDTQYF
TRBV27	NA	many	TRBJ1-4	TGTGCCAGCAGTTTATTCGGGGATTACTCTGCAACTAATGAAAAACTGTTTTTT	CASSLFGDYSATNEKLFF
TRBV7-2	NA	many	TRBJ2-1	TGTGCCAGCAGCTTAAGTACGGGAGACCCCTACAATGAGCAGTTCTTC	CASSLSTGDPYNEQFF
TRBV19	TRBD1	many	TRBJ1-5	TGTGCCAGTAGTATCCCAGGGGGCGCGAATCAGCCCCAGCATTTT	CASSIPGGANQPQHF
TRBV12-3/TRBV12-4	NA	NA	TRBJ1-6	TGTGCCAGCAGTTTGGACTACCGCCGCTCACCCCTCCACTTT	CASSLDYRRSPLHF
TRBV28	NA	NA	TRBJ2-6	TGTGCCAGCAGCCTAAAGGGGGGAGCCGTCGGGGCCAACGTCCTGACTTTC	CASSLKGGAVGANVLTF
TRBV20-1	TRBD2	few	TRBJ2-1	TGCAGTGCCCCTAGCGGGGGGAGCTCCTACAATGAGCAGTTCTTC	CSAPSGGSSYNEQFF